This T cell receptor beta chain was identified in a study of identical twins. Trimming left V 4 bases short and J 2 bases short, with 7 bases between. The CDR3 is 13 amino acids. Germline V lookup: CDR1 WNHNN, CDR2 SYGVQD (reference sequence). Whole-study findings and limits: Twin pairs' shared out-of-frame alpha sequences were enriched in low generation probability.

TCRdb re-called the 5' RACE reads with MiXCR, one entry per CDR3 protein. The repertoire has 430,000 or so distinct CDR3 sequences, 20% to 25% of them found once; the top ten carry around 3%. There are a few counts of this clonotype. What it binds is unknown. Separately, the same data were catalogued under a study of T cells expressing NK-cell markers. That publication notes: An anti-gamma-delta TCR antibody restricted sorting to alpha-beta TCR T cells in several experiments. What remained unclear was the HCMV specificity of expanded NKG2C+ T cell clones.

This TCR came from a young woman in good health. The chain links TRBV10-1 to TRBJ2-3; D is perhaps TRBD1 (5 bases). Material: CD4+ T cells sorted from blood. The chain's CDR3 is CASSGQPTDTQYF. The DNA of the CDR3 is TGCGCCAGCAGTGGACAGCCCACAGATACGCAGTATTTT.